Detailed here is one TCR beta chain. Its specificity is not known. Per germline, CDR1 DFQATT and CDR2 SNEGSKA (reference sequence). The CDR3 extends over 16 amino acids. The V gene end was trimmed by 5 bases and the J gene end by 2 bases; junction bases not matched to a gene: 10. The data belong to a study of blood T cells in healthy people across ages. Study-wide results and caveats: PBMCs left unsorted prevented a conclusive naive versus antigen-experienced comparison.

Healthy Russian Caucasian donors spanned ages roughly 6 to 90 years. Extracted total RNA amounted to at least 6 micrograms for each sample. A sample-barcoded 5' primer and a J-beta primer mix were used in a second PCR of roughly 7 to 12 cycles. Template switching added a 12-random-nucleotide identifier to every cDNA molecule. MiXCR, run by TCRdb on the 5' RACE reads, gives a single entry per CDR3 protein. The table has approximately 850,000 distinct CDR3 sequences, 58% seen once; the top ten hold about 20%. This chain links TRBV20-1 with TRBJ2-1; 9 bases agree with TRBD2. Sequenced material: blood. The TCR originated in a man aged 30 to 39 in good health. The CDR3 sequence is CSAPPSGDGPYNEQFF. CDR3 nucleotides: TGCAGTGCTCCTCCTAGCGGGGACGGTCCCTACAATGAGCAGTTCTTC.